Below, one T cell receptor beta chain is given with its context. The data originate from a study of blood T cell repertoires in COVID-19. CDR3 length: 15 amino acids. The germline V and J ends were trimmed by 2 bases and 1 base, with 12 bases remaining between them. Germline CDR1 KGHSH, CDR2 LQKENI. Clones were sequenced by immunoSEQ multiplex PCR, and TCRdb holds only the in-frame ones, with some missing. The sample records roughly 350,000 clones, under 95% being singletons. Sequencing was done on a sample of peripheral blood. This chain links TRBV18 with TRBJ2-7; tentatively, D is TRBD2 (6 bases). The TCR sequence derives from a woman between 18 and 29 years old who had recovered from COVID-19. The CDR3 reads CASSPAREASYEQYV. CDR3 coding DNA: TGTGCCAGCTCACCAGCGAGGGAGGCATCCTACGAGCAGTACGTC.